This T cell receptor beta chain originates from a study of graft-versus-host responses after intestinal transplantation. Germline-derived CDR1 and CDR2 are SSHAT and FNYEAQ (reference sequence). This CDR3 comprises 16 residues. A word on this clone: Compared with germline, one end of the junction differs, possibly owing to a read error.

Irradiated, violet-dye-labeled stimulators (about 200,000) were plated alongside about 200,000 CFSE-labeled responders. Method: immunoSEQ multiplex PCR; TCRdb's copy keeps in-frame clones and lacks some. The data show some 22,000 clones, with roughly 43% seen just once and approximately 1.6% held by the top ten. The receptor comes from a human patient who received an intestinal transplant. The sequenced sample was alloreactive CD8+ T cells from a mixed lymphocyte reaction culture, obtained before intestinal transplant. Subset denoted: CFSE-low proliferating T cells sorted from roughly six-day pre-transplant mixed lymphocyte reaction (GvH or HvG direction). The V call is TRBV7-7, the J call TRBJ2-5, with D perhaps matching TRBD1 (6 bases). The CDR3, as DNA: TGTGCTAGCAGCTTAGGGAGTCCAGGGGTCAGGGAGACCCAGTACTTC. This encodes CASSLGSPGVRETQYF.